A selection of T cell receptor beta chains follows, all from one sample in a study of CD8+ T cells in alopecia areata. Sequenced by immunoSEQ multiplex PCR; TCRdb stores in-frame clones only, minus some. Among about 150,000 clones listed, about three fifths were seen once. The sequenced sample consisted of CD8+ T cells sorted from blood. These receptors all stem from a human donor in good health. CDR3s include the opening cysteine and the closing phenylalanine or tryptophan. The D gene is left open where the match is weak. Not every row has a clone size; where given, it reads once, few, many or a size class.

V gene: TRBV4-1; D gene: NA; J gene: TRBJ1-2; clone size: NA; CDR3 protein: CASSQGGPNYGYTF; CDR3 DNA: TGCGCCAGCAGCCAAGGGGGACCAAACTATGGCTACACCTTC
V gene: TRBV27; D gene: TRBD2; J gene: TRBJ2-5; clone size: NA; CDR3 protein: CASSQGLAGSETQYF; CDR3 DNA: TGTGCCAGCAGTCAGGGACTAGCGGGATCAGAGACCCAGTACTTC
V gene: TRBV9; D gene: NA; J gene: TRBJ2-1; clone size: NA; CDR3 protein: CASSMGDEQFF; CDR3 DNA: TGTGCCAGCAGCATGGGGGATGAGCAGTTCTTC
V gene: TRBV14; D gene: TRBD1; J gene: TRBJ2-1; clone size: NA; CDR3 protein: CASSQESRTGETNEQFF; CDR3 DNA: TGTGCCAGCAGCCAAGAGTCGAGGACAGGAGAAACCAATGAGCAGTTCTTC
V gene: TRBV29-1; D gene: NA; J gene: TRBJ2-7; clone size: NA; CDR3 protein: CSVHGTEEYEQYF; CDR3 DNA: TGCAGCGTACATGGGACGGAGGAATACGAGCAGTACTTC
V gene: TRBV4-2; D gene: TRBD2; J gene: TRBJ2-5; clone size: NA; CDR3 protein: CASSQEIRTSGRKETQYF; CDR3 DNA: TGTGCCAGCAGCCAAGAAATACGCACTAGCGGGAGGAAAGAGACCCAGTACTTC
V gene: TRBV2; D gene: TRBD2; J gene: TRBJ2-5; clone size: NA; CDR3 protein: CASSENPGLAGAETQYF; CDR3 DNA: TGTGCCAGCAGTGAAAATCCGGGACTAGCGGGAGCAGAGACCCAGTACTTC
V gene: TRBV25-1; D gene: NA; J gene: TRBJ2-3; clone size: NA; CDR3 protein: CASSDYTDTQYF; CDR3 DNA: TGTGCCAGCAGTGATTACACAGATACGCAGTATTTT
V gene: TRBV14; D gene: TRBD1; J gene: TRBJ2-7; clone size: NA; CDR3 protein: CASSHPGQGPYEQYF; CDR3 DNA: TGTGCCAGCAGCCACCCGGGACAGGGGCCCTACGAGCAGTACTTC
V gene: TRBV30; D gene: TRBD1; J gene: TRBJ1-2; clone size: few; CDR3 protein: CAWTPPGQGYGYTF; CDR3 DNA: TGTGCCTGGACTCCGCCGGGACAGGGGTATGGCTACACCTTC
V gene: TRBV2; D gene: TRBD1; J gene: TRBJ1-5; clone size: few; CDR3 protein: CASRTTGIGQPQHF; CDR3 DNA: TGTGCCAGCAGGACGACAGGGATAGGTCAGCCCCAGCATTTT
V gene: TRBV29-1; D gene: NA; J gene: TRBJ2-1; clone size: few; CDR3 protein: CSVEDPMSYEQFF; CDR3 DNA: TGCAGCGTTGAAGATCCTATGTCGTATGAGCAGTTCTTC
V gene: TRBV9; D gene: NA; J gene: TRBJ1-2; clone size: few; CDR3 protein: CASSVEGVPSSYTF; CDR3 DNA: TGTGCCAGCAGCGTAGAGGGGGTACCAAGTAGCTACACCTTC
V gene: TRBV10-1; D gene: TRBD2; J gene: TRBJ2-1; clone size: NA; CDR3 protein: CARGTWTSGRSPYNEQFF; CDR3 DNA: TGCGCCAGAGGAACGTGGACTAGCGGGAGGAGCCCCTACAATGAGCAGTTCTTC
V gene: TRBV5-1; D gene: NA; J gene: TRBJ2-7; clone size: NA; CDR3 protein: CASSLGDFSYEQYF; CDR3 DNA: TGCGCCAGCAGCTTAGGGGACTTCTCCTACGAGCAGTACTTC
V gene: TRBV13; D gene: TRBD2; J gene: TRBJ2-1; clone size: few; CDR3 protein: CASSLGAGGYFDNEQFF; CDR3 DNA: TGTGCCAGCAGCTTAGGAGCGGGAGGGTATTTCGACAATGAGCAGTTCTTC
V gene: TRBV5-1; D gene: NA; J gene: TRBJ2-3; clone size: few; CDR3 protein: CASSLRVILGEDTQYF; CDR3 DNA: TGCGCCAGCAGCTTGAGAGTTATATTGGGAGAGGATACGCAGTATTTT
V gene: TRBV28; D gene: NA; J gene: TRBJ2-1; clone size: NA; CDR3 protein: CASSLPRLPLNEQFF; CDR3 DNA: TGTGCCAGCAGTTTACCCCGGCTGCCCCTGAATGAGCAGTTCTTC
V gene: TRBV28; D gene: TRBD2; J gene: TRBJ2-1; clone size: once; CDR3 protein: CASSLIAGERNEQFF; CDR3 DNA: TGTGCCAGCAGTCTTATAGCGGGGGAACGAAATGAGCAGTTCTTC
V gene: TRBV30; D gene: NA; J gene: TRBJ1-1; clone size: few; CDR3 protein: CAWSVTRTAEAFF; CDR3 DNA: TGTGCCTGGAGTGTTACCCGGACAGCTGAAGCTTTCTTT
V gene: TRBV28; D gene: NA; J gene: TRBJ2-5; clone size: NA; CDR3 protein: CASSFFETQYF; CDR3 DNA: TGTGCCAGCAGTTTCTTTGAGACCCAGTACTTC
V gene: TRBV7-9; D gene: TRBD1; J gene: TRBJ2-1; clone size: NA; CDR3 protein: CASYEPGQNNEQFF; CDR3 DNA: TGTGCCAGCTACGAACCGGGACAGAACAATGAGCAGTTCTTC
V gene: TRBV27; D gene: NA; J gene: TRBJ2-7; clone size: NA; CDR3 protein: CASSPLISYEQYF; CDR3 DNA: TGTGCCAGCAGTCCCCTAATTTCCTACGAGCAGTACTTC
V gene: TRBV28; D gene: NA; J gene: TRBJ2-1; clone size: NA; CDR3 protein: CASSRPGNEQFF; CDR3 DNA: TGTGCCAGCAGTCGGCCGGGGAATGAGCAGTTCTTC
V gene: TRBV6-1; D gene: NA; J gene: TRBJ2-7; clone size: NA; CDR3 protein: CASSDAGSSYEQYF; CDR3 DNA: TGTGCCAGCAGTGATGCGGGAAGCTCCTACGAGCAGTACTTC
V gene: TRBV12-5; D gene: TRBD2; J gene: TRBJ2-3; clone size: NA; CDR3 protein: CASGLPRLAGNPDTQYF; CDR3 DNA: TGTGCTAGTGGTTTGCCACGACTAGCGGGAAACCCAGATACGCAGTATTTT
V gene: TRBV7-9; D gene: NA; J gene: TRBJ2-7; clone size: NA; CDR3 protein: CASSNRDRTRYEQYF; CDR3 DNA: TGTGCCAGCAGCAACCGCGACAGGACCCGTTACGAGCAGTACTTC
V gene: TRBV6-5; D gene: NA; J gene: TRBJ1-1; clone size: NA; CDR3 protein: CASSYGDTEAFF; CDR3 DNA: TGTGCCAGCAGTTACGGTGATACTGAAGCTTTCTTT
V gene: TRBV7-9; D gene: NA; J gene: TRBJ2-3; clone size: NA; CDR3 protein: CASSPDVAAGGSTDTQYF; CDR3 DNA: TGTGCCAGCAGCCCGGACGTAGCGGCAGGGGGATCCACAGATACGCAGTATTTT
V gene: TRBV10-2; D gene: NA; J gene: TRBJ1-5; clone size: NA; CDR3 protein: CASSDSRTQPQHF; CDR3 DNA: TGCGCCAGCAGTGACTCGCGCACTCAGCCCCAGCATTTT
V gene: TRBV9; D gene: NA; J gene: TRBJ2-1; clone size: NA; CDR3 protein: CASSMQGHDEQFF; CDR3 DNA: TGTGCCAGCAGCATGCAGGGCCATGATGAGCAGTTCTTC
V gene: TRBV7-9; D gene: NA; J gene: TRBJ2-2; clone size: few; CDR3 protein: CASSLGNTGELFF; CDR3 DNA: TGTGCCAGCAGCTTAGGGAACACCGGGGAGCTGTTTTTT
V gene: TRBV5-4; D gene: TRBD2; J gene: TRBJ2-2; clone size: once; CDR3 protein: CAGLAFTGELFF; CDR3 DNA: TGTGCCGGACTAGCGTTCACCGGGGAGCTGTTTTTT
V gene: TRBV27; D gene: NA; J gene: TRBJ1-1; clone size: NA; CDR3 protein: CASRSGRGTEAFF; CDR3 DNA: TGTGCCAGCAGGAGCGGACGGGGCACTGAAGCTTTCTTT
V gene: TRBV30; D gene: NA; J gene: TRBJ2-1; clone size: few; CDR3 protein: CAWSVSRGHEQFF; CDR3 DNA: TGTGCCTGGAGTGTATCCCGGGGGCATGAGCAGTTCTTC
V gene: TRBV12-5; D gene: NA; J gene: TRBJ2-1; clone size: few; CDR3 protein: CASGPRVAATYNEQFF; CDR3 DNA: TGTGCTAGTGGACCCCGGGTAGCGGCAACCTACAATGAGCAGTTCTTC
V gene: TRBV7-6; D gene: NA; J gene: TRBJ1-1; clone size: NA; CDR3 protein: CASTTANTEAFF; CDR3 DNA: TGTGCCAGCACCACAGCGAACACTGAAGCTTTCTTT
V gene: TRBV7-9; D gene: NA; J gene: TRBJ2-1; clone size: few; CDR3 protein: CASSLEGNEQFF; CDR3 DNA: TGTGCCAGCAGCTTAGAGGGAAATGAGCAGTTCTTC
V gene: TRBV4-1; D gene: TRBD2; J gene: TRBJ2-1; clone size: NA; CDR3 protein: CASSQETSGYYNEQFF; CDR3 DNA: TGCGCCAGCAGCCAAGAGACTAGCGGTTACTACAATGAGCAGTTCTTC
V gene: TRBV23-1; D gene: NA; J gene: TRBJ2-3; clone size: NA; CDR3 protein: CASNPYVQTQYF; CDR3 DNA: TGCGCCAGCAACCCCTACGTACAAACGCAGTATTTT
V gene: TRBV20-1; D gene: NA; J gene: TRBJ2-7; clone size: few; CDR3 protein: CSARGGYEQYF; CDR3 DNA: TGCAGTGCTAGAGGGGGCTACGAGCAGTACTTC
V gene: TRBV7-9; D gene: NA; J gene: TRBJ2-7; clone size: NA; CDR3 protein: CASSGGDRPTYEQYF; CDR3 DNA: TGTGCCAGCAGCGGGGGGGACAGGCCGACCTACGAGCAGTACTTC
V gene: TRBV18; D gene: NA; J gene: TRBJ2-7; clone size: NA; CDR3 protein: CASSFERSYEQYF; CDR3 DNA: TGTGCCAGCTCATTCGAGAGATCCTACGAGCAGTACTTC
V gene: TRBV2; D gene: NA; J gene: TRBJ1-3; clone size: NA; CDR3 protein: CASRMDGTPGNTIYF; CDR3 DNA: TGTGCCAGCAGAATGGACGGGACTCCTGGAAACACCATATATTTT
V gene: TRBV29-1; D gene: NA; J gene: TRBJ2-4; clone size: NA; CDR3 protein: CSVGGDIQYF; CDR3 DNA: TGCAGCGTTGGGGGTGACATTCAGTACTTC
V gene: TRBV29-1; D gene: NA; J gene: TRBJ2-7; clone size: few; CDR3 protein: CSVEDSHTYEQYF; CDR3 DNA: TGCAGCGTAGAGGACAGCCATACCTACGAGCAGTACTTC
V gene: TRBV29-1; D gene: TRBD2; J gene: TRBJ2-3; clone size: few; CDR3 protein: CSVDGLAGDMDTQYF; CDR3 DNA: TGCAGCGTTGACGGACTAGCGGGAGATATGGATACGCAGTATTTT
V gene: TRBV27; D gene: TRBD1; J gene: TRBJ2-5; clone size: NA; CDR3 protein: CASSYRGLGETQYF; CDR3 DNA: TGTGCCAGCAGTTACAGGGGGCTCGGAGAGACCCAGTACTTC
V gene: TRBV28; D gene: NA; J gene: TRBJ2-5; clone size: NA; CDR3 protein: CASSFGALTYF; CDR3 DNA: TGTGCCAGCAGTTTTGGGGCTTTAACGTACTTC
V gene: TRBV27; D gene: NA; J gene: TRBJ2-3; clone size: few; CDR3 protein: CASSFPTGAGHTDTQYF; CDR3 DNA: TGTGCCAGCAGTTTCCCCACGGGTGCGGGACACACAGATACGCAGTATTTT
V gene: TRBV2; D gene: TRBD2; J gene: TRBJ2-2; clone size: NA; CDR3 protein: CASSVTSGRGTGELFF; CDR3 DNA: TGTGCCAGCAGCGTGACTAGCGGGAGGGGCACCGGGGAGCTGTTTTTT
V gene: TRBV5-1; D gene: NA; J gene: TRBJ2-7; clone size: few; CDR3 protein: CASREGGEAYEQYF; CDR3 DNA: TGCGCCAGCAGGGAAGGTGGGGAGGCCTACGAGCAGTACTTC
V gene: TRBV27; D gene: TRBD1; J gene: TRBJ1-1; clone size: NA; CDR3 protein: CASTGQGVAEAFF; CDR3 DNA: TGTGCCAGCACGGGACAGGGGGTTGCTGAAGCTTTCTTT
V gene: TRBV30; D gene: NA; J gene: TRBJ2-7; clone size: NA; CDR3 protein: CAWREVHSGPAYEQYF; CDR3 DNA: TGTGCCTGGAGAGAAGTTCATAGCGGACCTGCCTACGAGCAGTACTTC
V gene: TRBV9; D gene: NA; J gene: TRBJ2-4; clone size: NA; CDR3 protein: CASSVGSGPKNIQYF; CDR3 DNA: TGTGCCAGCAGCGTAGGATCCGGTCCCAAAAACATTCAGTACTTC
V gene: TRBV19; D gene: TRBD2; J gene: TRBJ2-7; clone size: NA; CDR3 protein: CASSLGLAGSNEQYF; CDR3 DNA: TGTGCCAGTAGTCTGGGACTAGCGGGATCCAACGAGCAGTACTTC
V gene: TRBV27; D gene: NA; J gene: TRBJ1-1; clone size: NA; CDR3 protein: CASSLDRNTEAFF; CDR3 DNA: TGTGCCAGCAGTCTCGACCGGAACACTGAAGCTTTCTTT
V gene: TRBV28; D gene: NA; J gene: TRBJ1-5; clone size: NA; CDR3 protein: CASSAEWGSPRDQPQHF; CDR3 DNA: TGTGCCAGCAGCGCAGAGTGGGGCAGTCCTAGGGATCAGCCCCAGCATTTT
V gene: TRBV4-2; D gene: NA; J gene: TRBJ2-7; clone size: NA; CDR3 protein: CASSQVRQLYEQYF; CDR3 DNA: TGTGCCAGCAGCCAAGTGCGTCAATTGTACGAGCAGTACTTC